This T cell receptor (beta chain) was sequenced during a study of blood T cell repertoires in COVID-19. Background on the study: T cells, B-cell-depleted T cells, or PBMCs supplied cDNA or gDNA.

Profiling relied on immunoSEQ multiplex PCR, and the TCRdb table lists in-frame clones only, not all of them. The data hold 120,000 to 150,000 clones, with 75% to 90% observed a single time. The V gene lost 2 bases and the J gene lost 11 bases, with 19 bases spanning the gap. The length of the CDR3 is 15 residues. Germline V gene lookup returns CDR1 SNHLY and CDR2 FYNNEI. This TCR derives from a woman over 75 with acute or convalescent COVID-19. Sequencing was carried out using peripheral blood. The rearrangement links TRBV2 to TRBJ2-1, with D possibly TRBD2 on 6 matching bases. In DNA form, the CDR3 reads TGTGCCAGCAGTGAACGCGGGGCCCTTTTCTTAAAGCAGTTCTTC. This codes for CASSERGALFLKQFF. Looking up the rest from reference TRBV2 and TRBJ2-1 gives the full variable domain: EPEVTQTPSHQVTQMGQEVILRCVPISNHLYFYWYRQILGQKVEFLVSFYNNEISEKSEIFDDQFSVERPDGSNFTLKIRSTKLEDSAMYFCASSERGALFLKQFFGPGTRLTVL.